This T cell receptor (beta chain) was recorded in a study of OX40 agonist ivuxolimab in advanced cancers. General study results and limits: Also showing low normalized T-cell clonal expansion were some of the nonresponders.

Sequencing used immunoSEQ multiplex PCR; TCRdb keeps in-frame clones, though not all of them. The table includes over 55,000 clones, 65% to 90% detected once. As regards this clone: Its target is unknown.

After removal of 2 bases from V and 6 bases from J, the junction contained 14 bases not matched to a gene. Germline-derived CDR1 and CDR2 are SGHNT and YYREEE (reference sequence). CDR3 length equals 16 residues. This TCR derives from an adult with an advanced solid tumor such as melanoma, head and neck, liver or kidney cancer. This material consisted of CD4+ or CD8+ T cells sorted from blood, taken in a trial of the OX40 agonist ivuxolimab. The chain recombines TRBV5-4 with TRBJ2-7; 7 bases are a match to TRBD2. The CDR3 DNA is TGTGCCAGCAGCTTTTACGGTGGGACCGGGACTACCGAGCAGTACTTC. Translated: CASSFYGGTGTTEQYF.